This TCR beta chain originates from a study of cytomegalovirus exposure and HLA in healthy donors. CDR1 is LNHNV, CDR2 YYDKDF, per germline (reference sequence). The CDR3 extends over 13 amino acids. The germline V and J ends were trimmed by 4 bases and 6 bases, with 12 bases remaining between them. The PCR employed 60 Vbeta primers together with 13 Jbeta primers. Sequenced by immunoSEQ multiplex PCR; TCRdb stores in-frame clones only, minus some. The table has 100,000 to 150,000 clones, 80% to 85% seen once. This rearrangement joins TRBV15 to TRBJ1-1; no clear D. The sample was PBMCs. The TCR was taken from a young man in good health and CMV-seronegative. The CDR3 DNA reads TGTGCCACCAGCATAAGACGGGGTCCTGAAGCTTTCTTT. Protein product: CATSIRRGPEAFF.